This T cell receptor beta chain was retrieved from a study of blood T cell repertoires in COVID-19. Study overall: Both acute and convalescent COVID-19 samples were obtained from the United States, Italy and Spain. The analysed material was cDNA or gDNA that came from T cells, B-cell-depleted T cells, or PBMCs.

The V and J ends lost 6 bases and 5 bases respectively, with 16 bases between them. CDR1 is WNHNN and CDR2 is SYGVQD in the germline V gene (reference sequence). The CDR3 extends over 14 amino acids. This clone has more than one count but fewer than ten. Per the authors' pipeline: Estimation of nucleated cell counts was performed using reference gene primer amplification. Profiled with immunoSEQ multiplex PCR; TCRdb holds only in-frame clones, not every one. V and J calls and clone size are as listed in that table; D and trimming were resolved from the DNA. The top ten clones hold 33% of a sample with about 36,000 clones, approximately 78% of them seen once.

The chain links TRBV10-1 to TRBJ1-1; D is uncertain. This clonotype was obtained from a man in his sixties with acute or convalescent COVID-19. The material sequenced was peripheral blood. The CDR3 reads CASSDGGVGTEAFF. As DNA, the CDR3 is TGCGCCAGCAGCGACGGCGGGGTTGGGACTGAAGCTTTCTTT.